This TCR beta chain is from a study of blood T cells in healthy people across ages. There are a few counts of this clonotype. V dropped 11 bases and J dropped 5 bases, with 15 bases sitting between them. Per germline, CDR1 SEHNR and CDR2 FQNEAQ (reference sequence). CDR3 length equals 13 residues. It was with a sample-barcoded 5' primer and a J-beta primer mix that a second PCR of roughly 7 to 12 cycles was run. TCRdb called the 5' RACE reads again in MiXCR, with one record for every CDR3 protein. This repertoire shows roughly 1 million distinct CDR3 sequences, about 25% found once; its top ten account for less than 0.85%. This sample also appeared in a second study, on T cells of mothers and their children.

Sequencing used blood. The chain employs TRBV7-9 and TRBJ2-2; D possibly uses TRBD1 or TRBD2 (5 bases each). The clonotype comes from a girl aged 2-10 years in good health. The CDR3 nucleotides read TGTGCCGGGGACGGAGTAGGAACCGGGGAGCTGTTTTTT. Amino acids: CAGDGVGTGELFF. The entire variable domain, with the rest obtained from reference TRBV7-9 and TRBJ2-2, is as follows: DTGVSQNPRHKITKRGQNVTFRCDPISEHNRLYWYRQTLGQGPEFLTYFQNEAQLEKSRLLSDRFSAERPKGSFSTLEIQRTEQGDSAMYLCAGDGVGTGELFFGEGSRLTVL.